Each of the 8 T cell receptor beta chains below was sequenced from the same sample in a study of control samples from healthy donors and cancer patients. Assay: immunoSEQ multiplex PCR; the TCRdb copy retains only in-frame clones and omits some. Among some 150,000 clones listed, 96% were seen once. The sample taken for sequencing was blood. These receptors all come from a woman in her twenties or thirties in good health.

The rearrangement joins TRBV6-2 or TRBV6-3 to TRBJ2-1; 14 nucleotides agree with TRBD2. The V gene's germline CDR1 is MNHEY and CDR2 SVGEGT. CDR3 length equals 16 residues. V shed 4 bases, J shed 4 bases, and the junction held 3 bases outside the gene matches. The CDR3 coding sequence is TGTGCCAGCAGTTCCGGGACTAGCGGGGGATACAATGAGCAGTTCTTC. Its translation: CASSSGTSGGYNEQFF.

This chain joins TRBV18 and TRBJ1-1; D gene uncertain. The CDR3 loop spans 15 amino acids. V was pared by 1 base and J by 1 base, with 10 bases between. Per germline, CDR1 KGHSH and CDR2 LQKENI. CDR3 loop: CASSPQGTANTEAFF. For the CDR3, the DNA is TGTGCCAGCTCACCACAGGGAACAGCGAACACTGAAGCTTTCTTT.

The chain links TRBV19 to TRBJ1-5, with TRBD1 matching 9 bases. Germline V gives CDR1 LNHDA, CDR2 SQIVND (reference sequence). The CDR3 covers 15 residues. Trimming removed 8 bases from V and 5 bases from J; junction bases left unmatched: 10. The CDR3 DNA reads TGTGCCAGTTCCGAACAAACAGGGGGCTATCAGCCCCAGCATTTT. As protein: CASSEQTGGYQPQHF.

This chain links TRBV5-1 with TRBJ1-1; no clear D. Germline V CDR1 and CDR2: SGHRS, YFSETQ. Between the trimmed V and J ends, which lost 4 bases and 5 bases, there was a span of 15 bases. The CDR3 is 14 amino acids. The CDR3 loop reads CASSLGPDWTEAFF. The CDR3 DNA is TGCGCCAGCAGCCTAGGACCTGACTGGACTGAAGCTTTCTTT.

V and J are TRBV6-5 and TRBJ1-3; D perhaps matches TRBD1 (5 bases). The CDR3 has 14 residues. Germline values: CDR1 MNHEY, CDR2 SVGAGI. The ends were cut back, 6 bases at V and 6 bases at J, with 15 bases in the middle. The CDR3 reads CASSMGGAENTIYF. The CDR3 bases are TGTGCCAGCAGCATGGGGGGTGCGGAAAACACCATATATTTT.

This clone was detected only once. The CDR3 sequence: CASSLRVAGRNQETQYF. The CDR3 coding sequence is TGTGCCAGCAGCTTGAGGGTAGCGGGGAGGAACCAAGAGACCCAGTACTTC. This sequence joins TRBV7-6 and TRBJ2-5; 8 positions agree with TRBD2. Looked up from germline, CDR1 is SGHVS and CDR2 is FNYEAQ. With V trimmed by 3 bases and J by 0 bases, 9 bases remained unmatched. The CDR3 loop spans 17 amino acids.

The CDR3 bases are TGTGCCTGGACCCCGGGTAGACCGAACACTGAAGCTTTCTTT. Translated, it gives CAWTPGRPNTEAFF. The chain joins TRBV30 to TRBJ1-1, with D uncertain. The CDR3 is 14 amino acids. Germline-derived CDR1 and CDR2 are GTSNPN and SVGIG (reference sequence). Between the trimmed V and J ends, which lost 4 bases and 1 base, there was a span of 13 bases.

The rearrangement uses TRBV9 and TRBJ2-3; D call uncertain. With 4 bases removed from V and 0 bases from J, the gap between germline ends came to 15 bases. The CDR3 is 16 residues long. Germline CDR1 is SGDLS and CDR2 is YYNGEE. This CDR3 reads CASSPRIEWSTDTQYF. CDR3 DNA: TGTGCCAGCAGCCCCCGGATAGAATGGAGCACAGATACGCAGTATTTT.